One and the same sample provided the 10 T cell receptor beta chains below, sequenced in a study of shared clonotypes between healthy human individuals. Assay used: immunoSEQ multiplex PCR; TCRdb lists only in-frame clones, some missing. The repertoire holds approximately 2.4 million clones, with nearly 97% as singletons. Input material: naive CD4+ T cells sorted from blood. The subset: CD45RA+ positively selected. The receptor set was obtained from a young man in good health.

This chain joins TRBV10-2 and TRBJ2-7; 13 positions agree with TRBD2. CDR1 is WSHSY and CDR2 is SAAADI in the germline V gene. J lost 5 bases, V lost 6 bases, and 7 bases had no gene match. This CDR3 is built from 15 residues. CDR3 DNA sequence: TGCGCCAGCAGCGCAACTAGCGGGGGGGTCCACGAGCAGTACTTC. This codes for CASSATSGGVHEQYF.

V and J are TRBV10-2 and TRBJ1-1; D remains unclear. The CDR3 is 12 amino acids. V was shortened by 6 bases and J by 1 base, with 6 bases between the two germline ends. Germline V gene sequence: CDR1 WSHSY, CDR2 SAAADI. As DNA, the CDR3 is TGCGCCAGCAGGCAGAGGAACACTGAAGCTTTCTTT. It encodes CASRQRNTEAFF.

The V and J genes are TRBV29-1 and TRBJ2-7; TRBD2 is a possible D gene (6 bases). CDR1 and CDR2 (germline): SQVTM, ANQGSEA. The CDR3 length is 14 residues. V lost 8 bases and J 3 bases, leaving 20 bases between the germline ends. The CDR3 region is CSCIPGLHDYEQYF. CDR3 DNA sequence: TGCAGCTGTATACCGGGACTTCACGACTACGAGCAGTACTTC.

As for this clone: This CDR3 is also generated by other DNA sequences in the sample. The chain links TRBV5-1 to TRBJ2-5; 7 nucleotides align to TRBD1. Unmatched junction bases numbered 2, after V lost 2 bases and J lost 4 bases. Germline loops: CDR1 SGHRS, CDR2 YFSETQ. The CDR3 consists of 13 residues. The CDR3 DNA is TGCGCCAGCAGCTTAGGGGGCCCAGAGACCCAGTACTTC. Protein: CASSLGGPETQYF.

The rearrangement uses TRBV5-4 and TRBJ2-3, with 14 bases lining up with TRBD2. In germline, CDR1 is SGHNT, CDR2 YYREEE (reference sequence). After removal of 4 bases from V and 3 bases from J, the junction contained 4 bases not matched to a gene. This CDR3 has 16 residues. CDR3 loop: CASSRLAGGKTDTQYF. The CDR3, as DNA: TGTGCCAGCAGCCGACTAGCGGGAGGGAAAACAGATACGCAGTATTTT.

The chain is built from TRBV7-9 and TRBJ2-2; 9 positions agree with TRBD1. In germline, CDR1 is SEHNR, CDR2 FQNEAQ (reference sequence). The CDR3 covers 18 residues. V shed 5 bases and J 1 base; nucleotides not matched to a gene: 11. This CDR3 is CASSVLWTGVMNTGELFF. CDR3 nucleotide sequence: TGTGCCAGCAGCGTCCTTTGGACAGGGGTCATGAACACCGGGGAGCTGTTTTTT.

The chain couples TRBV5-1 to TRBJ2-6, with D tentatively TRBD1 (5 bases). V was shortened by 1 base and J by 1 base, with 9 bases between the two germline ends. CDR3 size: 16 residues. Germline values: CDR1 SGHRS, CDR2 YFSETQ. The CDR3 region is CASSLRAGSGANVLTF. DNA for the CDR3: TGCGCCAGCAGCTTGAGGGCAGGGTCTGGGGCCAACGTCCTGACTTTC.

Notes on this clone: This specimen includes other DNA sequences encoding the same CDR3. V is TRBV5-4 and J is TRBJ2-5, with D possibly TRBD1 on 5 matching bases. The germline V and J ends were trimmed by 0 bases and 2 bases, with 8 bases remaining between them. Germline values: CDR1 SGHNT, CDR2 YYREEE (reference sequence). The CDR3 length is 14 residues. CDR3 DNA: TGTGCCAGCAGCTTGGTCGACAGACAAGAGACCCAGTACTTC. This encodes CASSLVDRQETQYF.

This sequence joins TRBV6-1 and TRBJ2-7; tentatively, D is TRBD1 (5 bases). CDR3 length: 13 amino acids. Trimming took off 6 bases at V and 0 bases at J, with 9 bases between the two ends. Germline V gene sequence: CDR1 MNHNS, CDR2 SASEGT. DNA for the CDR3: TGTGCCAGCAGACACAGGATCTCCTACGAGCAGTACTTC. Translated, it gives CASRHRISYEQYF.

V and J are TRBV7-9 and TRBJ2-3, with D uncertain. The germline gives CDR1 SEHNR, CDR2 FQNEAQ (reference sequence). V was shortened by 6 bases and J by 2 bases, with 15 bases between the two germline ends. This CDR3 has 15 residues. CDR3 DNA: TGTGCCAGCAGACTCATAGGAGATCCCACAGATACGCAGTATTTT. It yields the protein CASRLIGDPTDTQYF.